This T cell receptor beta chain was captured in a study of beta chain features in type 1 diabetes. Overall study: The study found patients and healthy donors alike in age, gender and cell yields.

This clone was counted a few times. The sequenced template was cDNA made from the entire isolated RNA. Clones were sequenced by immunoSEQ multiplex PCR, and TCRdb holds only the in-frame ones, with some missing. The data show about 930,000 clones, with roughly a sixth seen just once and 0.023% held by the top ten. The CDR3 runs 15 residues. Germline V gives CDR1 MDHEN, CDR2 SYDVKM. V was pared by 2 bases and J by 5 bases, with 5 bases of the junction left unmatched. The rearrangement joins TRBV28 to TRBJ2-5; 10 nucleotides align to TRBD2. This clonotype originated in a woman aged 18-29 years in good health. The material sequenced was naive CD4+ T cells from blood. Here the CDR3 reads CASSLQREGGETQYF. The CDR3 DNA follows: TGTGCCAGCAGTTTACAGCGGGAGGGCGGGGAGACCCAGTACTTC. Full variable domain (outside the CDR3, taken from reference TRBV28 and TRBJ2-5): DVKVTQSSRYLVKRTGEKVFLECVQDMDHENMFWYRQDPGLGLRLIYFSYDVKMKEKGDIPEGYSVSREKKERFSLILESASTNQTSMYLCASSLQREGGETQYFGPGTRLLVL.